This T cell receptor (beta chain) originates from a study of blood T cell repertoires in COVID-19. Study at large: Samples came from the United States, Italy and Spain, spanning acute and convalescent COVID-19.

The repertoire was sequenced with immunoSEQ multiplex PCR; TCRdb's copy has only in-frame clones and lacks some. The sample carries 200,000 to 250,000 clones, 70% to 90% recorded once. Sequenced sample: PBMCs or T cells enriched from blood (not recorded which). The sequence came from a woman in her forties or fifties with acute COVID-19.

In DNA form, the CDR3 reads TGTGCCAGCAGTCCCGGTGGTCTTTCTACTGGAAACACCATATATTTT. It is translated as CASSPGGLSTGNTIYF. This sequence joins TRBV28 and TRBJ1-3; D unclear. From germline, CDR1 is MDHEN and CDR2 SYDVKM. Trimming removed 5 bases at V and 2 bases at J, with 16 bases between. The CDR3 is 16 amino acids.